This TCR beta chain was profiled in a study of blood T cell repertoires in COVID-19. Using immunoSEQ multiplex PCR, the repertoire was profiled, and TCRdb retains in-frame clones only, with some absent. The data show about 210,000 clones, with around 80% seen just once and 6% to 8.5% held by the top ten. V was shortened by 4 bases and J by 1 base, with 12 bases between the two germline ends. CDR1 is SGDLS, CDR2 YYNGEE, per germline. CDR3 length: 14 amino acids. The chain uses TRBV9 and TRBJ2-7; weak D call: TRBD1 (6 bases). The TCR originated in a man in his 60s with acute or convalescent COVID-19. What was sequenced was peripheral blood. The CDR3 sequence is CASSPHQGSYEQYF. CDR3 DNA sequence: TGTGCCAGCAGCCCTCATCAGGGGTCCTACGAGCAGTACTTC.